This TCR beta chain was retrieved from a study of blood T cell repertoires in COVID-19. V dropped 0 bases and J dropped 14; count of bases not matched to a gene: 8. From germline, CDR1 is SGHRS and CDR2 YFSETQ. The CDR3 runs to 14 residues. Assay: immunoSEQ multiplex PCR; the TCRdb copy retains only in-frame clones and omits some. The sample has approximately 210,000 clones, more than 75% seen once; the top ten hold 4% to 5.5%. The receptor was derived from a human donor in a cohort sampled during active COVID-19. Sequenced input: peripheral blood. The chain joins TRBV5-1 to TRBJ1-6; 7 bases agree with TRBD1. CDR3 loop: CASSLGEGARALHF. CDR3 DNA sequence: TGCGCCAGCAGCTTGGGAGAGGGGGCTCGGGCCCTCCACTTT.